This TCR beta chain is from a study of T cell repertoires in cytomegalovirus infection. From germline, CDR1 is LGHNA and CDR2 YSLEER. The CDR3 is made up of 16 amino acids. Comments on this clonotype: Its cognate antigen is unknown. A read error may account for a junction end that differs from germline.

One entry per CDR3 protein, called by TCRdb with MiXCR from the reads. The table lists some 46,000 distinct CDR3 sequences, roughly 19% of them singletons. This clonotype originated in a human donor in good health (CMV status not recorded). Some clones in this sample may be carry-over from other donors' samples. The chain combines TRBV4-3 with TRBJ1-2, with D possibly TRBD1 on 6 matching bases. The source material was CD8+ T cells from cultured PBMCs, sampled from culture after CMV antigen stimulation. The CDR3 protein is CASSPGQYPPNCGYTF. The CDR3 nucleotides read TGCGCCAGCAGCCCCGGACAGTATCCCCCCAACTGTGGCTACACCTTC.